This passage covers 7 T cell receptor beta chains from one sample sequenced in a study of blood T cells in healthy people across ages. Primers used in a second PCR of about 6 to 12 cycles were a sample-barcoded 5' primer and a J-beta primer mix. Each CDR3 protein gets one entry after TCRdb re-called the 5' RACE reads with MiXCR. The table records more than 650,000 distinct CDR3 sequences, roughly 50% of them present only once. Material for sequencing was blood. These receptors all come from an elderly man in good health.

The V call is TRBV29-1, the J call TRBJ1-2; 8 nucleotides align to TRBD1. With V trimmed by 4 bases and J by 5 bases, 6 bases remained unmatched. Germline V gene sequence: CDR1 SQVTM, CDR2 ANQGSEA. This CDR3 region has 13 residues. The CDR3 reads CSVVTDRAYGYTF. For the CDR3, the DNA is TGCAGCGTTGTAACGGACAGGGCGTATGGCTACACCTTC.

V is TRBV5-1 and J is TRBJ2-2, with D perhaps TRBD1 (5 bases). Trimming took 4 bases from V and 3 from J, leaving 13 bases between them. This CDR3 contains 15 residues. Germline CDR1 reads SGHRS; CDR2 reads YFSETQ. In DNA, the CDR3 is TGCGCCAGCAGCAAGGCAGGGTTGGACACCGGGGAGCTGTTTTTT. Protein sequence: CASSKAGLDTGELFF.

Here the CDR3 reads CASSLEKRDGPETQYF. CDR3 DNA: TGTGCCAGCAGCTTAGAGAAGCGGGACGGCCCGGAGACCCAGTACTTC. The rearrangement joins TRBV7-6 to TRBJ2-5, with 7 nucleotides matching TRBD2. V dropped 1 base and J dropped 5; count of bases not matched to a gene: 10. CDR3 length: 16 amino acids. Germline CDR1 reads SGHVS; CDR2 reads FNYEAQ.

In its sample, this clonotype was seen a few times. The gene calls are TRBV3-1 and TRBJ2-7, with D maybe TRBD1 (6 bases). Trimming left V 0 bases short and J 0 bases short, with 12 bases between. Germline values: CDR1 LGHDT, CDR2 YNNKEL (reference sequence). This CDR3 comprises 16 residues. The CDR3 nucleotides read TGTGCCAGCAGCCAAGATCGCACAGGGATCTCCTACGAGCAGTACTTC. Translating gives CASSQDRTGISYEQYF.

This clonotype was observed a few times. The rearrangement joins TRBV28 to TRBJ2-7; TRBD2 agrees at 11 bases. Germline V gene sequence: CDR1 MDHEN, CDR2 SYDVKM. The CDR3 spans 15 residues. V dropped 1 base and J dropped 3; count of bases not matched to a gene: 2. The CDR3 DNA is TGTGCCAGCAGTTTATCACTAGCGGGAGTCTACGAGCAGTACTTC. Protein: CASSLSLAGVYEQYF.

The chain recombines TRBV27 with TRBJ2-5, with TRBD1 matching 10 bases. The DNA end is more similar to TRBJ2-7, so the J call may be wrong. From germline, CDR1 is MNHEY and CDR2 SMNVEV (reference sequence). The CDR3 spans 15 residues. CDR3 sequence reads: CASSTRDRGTYEQYF. The CDR3 nucleotides are TGTGCCAGCAGTACCCGGGACAGGGGAACTTACGAGCAGTACTTC.

The rearrangement links TRBV20-1 to TRBJ2-7; 7 bases align to TRBD1. Germline loops: CDR1 DFQATT, CDR2 SNEGSKA (reference sequence). The CDR3 contains 14 residues. V shed 6 bases and J 3 bases; nucleotides not matched to a gene: 11. In DNA form, the CDR3 reads TGCAGTGCCCGAGACAGGGTGAGACTCTACGAGCAGTACTTC. This sequence encodes CSARDRVRLYEQYF.